This T cell receptor (beta chain) is drawn from a study of blood T cell repertoires in COVID-19. Authors' processing steps: Estimation of nucleated cell counts was performed using reference gene primer amplification. The assay was immunoSEQ multiplex PCR, and TCRdb's table has in-frame clones only and misses some. V, J and clone size are those of that table, while D and trimming were read from the DNA. The table shows about 130,000 clones, with 84% occurring only once. The source is a human donor in a cohort sampled during active COVID-19. The source material was peripheral blood.

CDR3 coding DNA: TGTGCCAGCAGACCCGGGACAGAATACTCTGGAAACACCATATATTTT. This gives the protein CASRPGTEYSGNTIYF. J is TRBJ1-3 and V is TRBV2, with TRBD1 matching over 7 bases. Germline loops: CDR1 SNHLY, CDR2 FYNNEI. The CDR3 totals 16 residues. The junction had 8 bases not matched to a gene; V was cut back by 6 bases and J by 0 bases.